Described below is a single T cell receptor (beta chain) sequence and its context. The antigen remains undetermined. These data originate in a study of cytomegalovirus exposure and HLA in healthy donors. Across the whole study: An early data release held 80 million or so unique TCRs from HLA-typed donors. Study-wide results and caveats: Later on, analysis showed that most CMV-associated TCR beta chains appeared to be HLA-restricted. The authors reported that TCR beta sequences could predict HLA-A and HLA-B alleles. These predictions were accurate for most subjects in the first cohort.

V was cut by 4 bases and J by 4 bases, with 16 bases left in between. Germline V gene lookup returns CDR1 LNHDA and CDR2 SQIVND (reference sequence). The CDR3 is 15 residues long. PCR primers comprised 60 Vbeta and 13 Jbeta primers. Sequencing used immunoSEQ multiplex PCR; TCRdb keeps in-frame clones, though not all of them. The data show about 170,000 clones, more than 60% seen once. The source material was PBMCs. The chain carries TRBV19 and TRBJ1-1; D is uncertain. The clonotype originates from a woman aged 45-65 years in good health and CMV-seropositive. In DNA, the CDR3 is TGTGCCAGTAGTACCCGACCCCGACCGGGCACTGAAGCTTTCTTT. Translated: CASSTRPRPGTEAFF. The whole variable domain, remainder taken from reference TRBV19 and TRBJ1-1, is DGGITQSPKYLFRKEGQNVTLSCEQNLNHDAMYWYRQDPGQGLRLIYYSQIVNDFQKGDIAEGYSVSREKKESFPLTVTSAQKNPTAFYLCASSTRPRPGTEAFFGQGTRLTVV.